This T cell receptor (beta chain) stems from a study of T cell responses to AZD1222 COVID-19 vaccine. The study's findings and limits: Vaccine-associated CD4 TCRs spanned spike, dominant at 160-218 and 743-854. A mostly white British donor set with more females was recruited, and clonal diversity was possibly underestimated.

TCRdb's copy holds only in-frame clones and misses some; the assay was immunoSEQ multiplex PCR. The sample has some 80,000 clones, roughly 88% seen once. Losses at the gene ends were 5 bases for V and 5 bases for J; bases not matched to a gene: 4. The CDR3 covers 14 residues. CDR1 is SEHNR, CDR2 FQNEAQ, per germline (reference sequence). Concerning this clone itself: Its antigen is not known.

The clonotype was recovered from an adult who received the MenACWY meningococcal vaccine as a control. The chain links TRBV7-9 to TRBJ1-5; 9 bases fit TRBD1. Here the sequenced sample was peripheral blood, taken 28 days after the second dose of the MenACWY control vaccine. This CDR3 reads CASSRTGDDQPQHF. DNA for the CDR3: TGTGCCAGCAGCCGGACAGGGGACGATCAGCCCCAGCATTTT.